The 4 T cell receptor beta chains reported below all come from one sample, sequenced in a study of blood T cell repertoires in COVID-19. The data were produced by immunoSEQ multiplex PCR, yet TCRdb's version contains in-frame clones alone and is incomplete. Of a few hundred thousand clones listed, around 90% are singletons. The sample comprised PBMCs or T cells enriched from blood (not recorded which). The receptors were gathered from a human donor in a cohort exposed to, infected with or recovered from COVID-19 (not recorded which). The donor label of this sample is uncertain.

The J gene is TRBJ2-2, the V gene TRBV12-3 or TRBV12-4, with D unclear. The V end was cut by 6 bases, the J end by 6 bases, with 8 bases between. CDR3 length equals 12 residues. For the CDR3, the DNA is TGTGCCAGCAGGGCCGGGTCCGGGGAGCTGTTTTTT. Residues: CASRAGSGELFF.

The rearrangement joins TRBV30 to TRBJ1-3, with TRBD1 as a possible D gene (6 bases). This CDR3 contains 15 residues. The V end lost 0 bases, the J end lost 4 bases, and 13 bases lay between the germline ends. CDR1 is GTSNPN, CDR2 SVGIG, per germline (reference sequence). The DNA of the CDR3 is TGTGCCTGGAGTGTATGGGGGCTGGGAGGAAACACCATATATTTT. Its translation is CAWSVWGLGGNTIYF.

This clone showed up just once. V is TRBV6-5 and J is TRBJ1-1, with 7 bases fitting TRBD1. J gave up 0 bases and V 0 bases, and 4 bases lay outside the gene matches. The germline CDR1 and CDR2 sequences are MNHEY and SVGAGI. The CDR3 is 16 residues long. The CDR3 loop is CASSYSRDSMNTEAFF. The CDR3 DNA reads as TGTGCCAGCAGTTACTCTAGGGACAGCATGAACACTGAAGCTTTCTTT.

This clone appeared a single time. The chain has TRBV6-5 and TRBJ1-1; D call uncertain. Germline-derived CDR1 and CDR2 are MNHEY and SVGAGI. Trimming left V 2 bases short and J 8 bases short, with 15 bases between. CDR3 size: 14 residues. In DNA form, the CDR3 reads TGTGCCAGCAGTTACCGTCTCCGGCGGCAAGAAGCTTTCTTT. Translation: CASSYRLRRQEAFF.